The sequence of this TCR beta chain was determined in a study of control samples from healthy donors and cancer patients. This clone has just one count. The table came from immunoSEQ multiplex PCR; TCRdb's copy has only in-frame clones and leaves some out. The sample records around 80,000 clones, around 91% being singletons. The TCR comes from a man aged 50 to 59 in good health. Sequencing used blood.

The CDR3 reads CASSLGGPPEGNTIYF. In DNA form, the CDR3 reads TGTGCCAGCAGCTTAGGGGGCCCCCCGGAGGGAAACACCATATATTTT. The V and J genes are TRBV7-2 and TRBJ1-3, with D possibly being TRBD1 (5 bases). The CDR3 length is 16 residues. CDR1 SGHTA and CDR2 FQGNSA come from the germline V gene. Trimming shortened V by 1 base and J by 4 bases, and 14 bases separated the two germline ends.